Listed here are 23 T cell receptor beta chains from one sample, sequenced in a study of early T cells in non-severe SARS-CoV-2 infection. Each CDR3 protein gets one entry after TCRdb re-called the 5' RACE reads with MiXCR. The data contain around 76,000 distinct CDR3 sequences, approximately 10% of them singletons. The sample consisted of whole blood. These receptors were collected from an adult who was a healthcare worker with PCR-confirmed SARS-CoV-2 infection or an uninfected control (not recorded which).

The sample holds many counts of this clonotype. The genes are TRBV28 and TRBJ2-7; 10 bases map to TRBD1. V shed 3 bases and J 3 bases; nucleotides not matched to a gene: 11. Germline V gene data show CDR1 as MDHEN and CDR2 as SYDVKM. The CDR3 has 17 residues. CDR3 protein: CASSFGGPGTGVYEQYF. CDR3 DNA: TGTGCCAGCAGTTTCGGGGGGCCCGGGACAGGGGTCTACGAGCAGTACTTC.

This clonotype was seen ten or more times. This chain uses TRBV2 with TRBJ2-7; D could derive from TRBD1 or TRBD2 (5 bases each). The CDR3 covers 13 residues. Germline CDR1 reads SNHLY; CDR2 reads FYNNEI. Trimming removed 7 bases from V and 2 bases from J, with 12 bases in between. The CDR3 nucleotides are TGTGCCAGCACCGAGGGGTACCCCTACGAGCAGTACTTC. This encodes CASTEGYPYEQYF.

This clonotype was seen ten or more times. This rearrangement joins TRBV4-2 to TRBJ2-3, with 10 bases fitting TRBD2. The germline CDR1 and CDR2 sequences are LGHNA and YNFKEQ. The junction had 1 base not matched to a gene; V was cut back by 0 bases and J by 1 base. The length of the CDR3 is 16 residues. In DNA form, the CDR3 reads TGTGCCAGCAGCCAAGACCTAGCGGGGGGCACAGATACGCAGTATTTT. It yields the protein CASSQDLAGGTDTQYF.

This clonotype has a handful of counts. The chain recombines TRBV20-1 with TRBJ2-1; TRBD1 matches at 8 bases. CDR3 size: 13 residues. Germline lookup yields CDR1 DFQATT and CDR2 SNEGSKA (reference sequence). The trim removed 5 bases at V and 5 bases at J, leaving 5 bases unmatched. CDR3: CSAPGTGHNEQFF. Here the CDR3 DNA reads TGCAGTGCTCCTGGGACAGGCCACAATGAGCAGTTCTTC.

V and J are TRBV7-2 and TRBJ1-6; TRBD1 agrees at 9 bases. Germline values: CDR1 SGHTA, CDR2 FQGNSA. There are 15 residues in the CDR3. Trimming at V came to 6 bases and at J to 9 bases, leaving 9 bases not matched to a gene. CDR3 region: CASRSPGQGLSPLHF. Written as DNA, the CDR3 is TGTGCCAGCAGGTCACCGGGACAGGGACTTTCACCCCTCCACTTT.

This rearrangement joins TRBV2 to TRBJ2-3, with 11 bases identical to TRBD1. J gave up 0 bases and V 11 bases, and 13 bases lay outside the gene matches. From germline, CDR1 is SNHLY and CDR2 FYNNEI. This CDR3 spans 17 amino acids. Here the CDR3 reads CAFRTGGDGSSTDTQYF. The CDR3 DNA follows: TGTGCCTTTAGGACAGGGGGCGACGGATCTAGCACAGATACGCAGTATTTT.

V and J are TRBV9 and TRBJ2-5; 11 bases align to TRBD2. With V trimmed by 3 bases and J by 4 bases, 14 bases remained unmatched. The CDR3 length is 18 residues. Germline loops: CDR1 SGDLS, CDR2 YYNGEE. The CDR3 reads CASSAMVSGLAGGETQYF. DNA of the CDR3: TGTGCCAGCAGCGCCATGGTCTCGGGGCTAGCGGGGGGAGAGACCCAGTACTTC.

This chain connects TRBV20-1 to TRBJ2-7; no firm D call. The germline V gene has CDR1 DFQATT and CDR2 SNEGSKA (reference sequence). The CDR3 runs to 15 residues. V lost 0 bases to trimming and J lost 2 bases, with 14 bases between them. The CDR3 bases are TGCAGTGCTAGAGATCCCGTTCGGACCCCCTACGAGCAGTACTTC. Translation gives CSARDPVRTPYEQYF.

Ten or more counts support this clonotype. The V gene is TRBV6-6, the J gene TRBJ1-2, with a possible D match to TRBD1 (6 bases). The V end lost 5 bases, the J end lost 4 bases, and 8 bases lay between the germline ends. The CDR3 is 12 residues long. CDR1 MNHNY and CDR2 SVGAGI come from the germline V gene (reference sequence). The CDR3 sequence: CASSPRGYGYTF. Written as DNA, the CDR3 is TGTGCCAGCAGTCCCAGGGGCTATGGCTACACCTTC.

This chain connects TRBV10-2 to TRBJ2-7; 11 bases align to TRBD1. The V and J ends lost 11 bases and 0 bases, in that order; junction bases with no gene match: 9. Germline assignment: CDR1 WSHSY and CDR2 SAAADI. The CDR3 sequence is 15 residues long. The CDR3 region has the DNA TGCGCCTCCACGTTGGGACAGGGGGTCTCCTACGAGCAGTACTTC. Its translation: CASTLGQGVSYEQYF.

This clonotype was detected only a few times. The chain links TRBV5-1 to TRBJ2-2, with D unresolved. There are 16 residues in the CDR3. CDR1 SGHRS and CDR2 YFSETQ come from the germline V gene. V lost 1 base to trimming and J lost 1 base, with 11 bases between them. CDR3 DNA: TGCGCCAGCAGCTTGTTGCAGGTTAGGAACACCGGGGAGCTGTTTTTT. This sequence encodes CASSLLQVRNTGELFF.

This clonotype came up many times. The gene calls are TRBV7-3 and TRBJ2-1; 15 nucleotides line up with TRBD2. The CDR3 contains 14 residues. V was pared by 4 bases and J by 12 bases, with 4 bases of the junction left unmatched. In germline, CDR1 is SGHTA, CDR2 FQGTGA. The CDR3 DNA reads TGTGCCAGCAGCTCCGGACTAGCGGGGGGGCGGCAGTTCTTC. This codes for CASSSGLAGGRQFF.

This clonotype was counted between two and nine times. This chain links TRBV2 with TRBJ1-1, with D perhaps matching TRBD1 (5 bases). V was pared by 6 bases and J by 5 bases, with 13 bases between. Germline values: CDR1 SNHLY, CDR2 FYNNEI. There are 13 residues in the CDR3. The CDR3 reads CASRLGTETEAFF. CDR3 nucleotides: TGTGCCAGCAGGTTAGGGACGGAGACTGAAGCTTTCTTT. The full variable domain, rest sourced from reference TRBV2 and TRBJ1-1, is EPEVTQTPSHQVTQMGQEVILRCVPISNHLYFYWYRQILGQKVEFLVSFYNNEISEKSEIFDDQFSVERPDGSNFTLKIRSTKLEDSAMYFCASRLGTETEAFFGQGTRLTVV.

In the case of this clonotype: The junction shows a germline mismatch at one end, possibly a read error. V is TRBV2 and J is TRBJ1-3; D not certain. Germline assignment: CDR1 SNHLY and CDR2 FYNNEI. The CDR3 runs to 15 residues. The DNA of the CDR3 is TGTGCCAGTACCCCCGGGATCCTCTCTGAAAACACCATATATTTT. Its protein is CASTPGILSENTIYF.

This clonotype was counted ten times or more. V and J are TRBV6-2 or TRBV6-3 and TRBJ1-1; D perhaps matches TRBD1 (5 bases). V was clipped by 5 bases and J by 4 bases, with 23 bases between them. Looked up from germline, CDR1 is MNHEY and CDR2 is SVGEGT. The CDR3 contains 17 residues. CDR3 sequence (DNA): TGTGCCAGCAGTGCCCGTCGGGCCAGGGAAGGAGGCACTGAAGCTTTCTTT. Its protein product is CASSARRAREGGTEAFF.

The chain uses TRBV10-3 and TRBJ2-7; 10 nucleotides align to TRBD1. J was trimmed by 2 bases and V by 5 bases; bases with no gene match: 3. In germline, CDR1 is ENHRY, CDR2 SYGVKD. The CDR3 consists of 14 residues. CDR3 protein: CAISTGTGAYEQYF. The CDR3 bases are TGTGCCATCAGTACCGGGACAGGGGCCTACGAGCAGTACTTC.

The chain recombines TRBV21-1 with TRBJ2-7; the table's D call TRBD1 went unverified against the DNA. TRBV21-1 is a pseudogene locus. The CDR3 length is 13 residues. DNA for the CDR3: TGTGCCCCTGATAGACAGGGAGTGAAGGAGCAGTACTTC. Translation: CAPDRQGVKEQYF.

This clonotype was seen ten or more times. The chain's CDR3 is CASSLDPGANTGELFF. CDR3 nucleotides: TGCGCCAGCAGCCTCGACCCCGGGGCCAACACCGGGGAGCTGTTTTTT. V and J are TRBV5-1 and TRBJ2-2; D possibly matches TRBD1 or TRBD2 (5 bases each). Germline CDR1 and CDR2: SGHRS and YFSETQ. V gave up 4 bases and J gave up 2 bases, with 15 bases separating them. This CDR3 is 16 amino acids long.

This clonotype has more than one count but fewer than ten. CDR3: CSVSERTDTQYF. In nucleotides, the CDR3 is TGCAGCGTATCGGAGAGAACAGATACGCAGTATTTT. The rearrangement joins TRBV29-1 to TRBJ2-3; D is unresolved. CDR3 size: 12 residues. Germline loops: CDR1 SQVTM, CDR2 ANQGSEA. V was trimmed by 6 bases and J by 3 bases, leaving 10 bases between them.

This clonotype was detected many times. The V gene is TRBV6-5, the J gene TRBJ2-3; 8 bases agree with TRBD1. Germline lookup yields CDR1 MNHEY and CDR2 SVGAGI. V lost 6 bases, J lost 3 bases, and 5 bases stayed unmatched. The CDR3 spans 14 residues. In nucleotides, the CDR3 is TGTGCCAGCAGCTTCGACAGGGGTACAGATACGCAGTATTTT. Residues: CASSFDRGTDTQYF.

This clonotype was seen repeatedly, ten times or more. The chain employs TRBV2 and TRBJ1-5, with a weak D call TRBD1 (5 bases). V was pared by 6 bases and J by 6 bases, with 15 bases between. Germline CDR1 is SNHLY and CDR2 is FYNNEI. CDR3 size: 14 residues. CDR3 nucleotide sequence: TGTGCCAGCAGGGGGGTTGATGTTGGTCAGCCCCAGCATTTT. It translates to CASRGVDVGQPQHF.

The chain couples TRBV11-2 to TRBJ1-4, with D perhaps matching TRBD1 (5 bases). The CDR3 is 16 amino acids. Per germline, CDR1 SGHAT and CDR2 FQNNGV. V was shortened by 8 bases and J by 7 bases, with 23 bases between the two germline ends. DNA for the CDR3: TGTGCCAGCGCCGACCTCAAAGGGGAAATCGGTGAAAAACTGTTTTTT. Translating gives CASADLKGEIGEKLFF. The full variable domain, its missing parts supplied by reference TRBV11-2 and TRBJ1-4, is EAGVAQSPRYKIIEKRQSVAFWCNPISGHATLYWYQQILGQGPKLLIQFQNNGVVDDSQLPKDRFSAERLKGVDSTLKIQPAKLEDSAVYLCASADLKGEIGEKLFFGSGTQLSVL.

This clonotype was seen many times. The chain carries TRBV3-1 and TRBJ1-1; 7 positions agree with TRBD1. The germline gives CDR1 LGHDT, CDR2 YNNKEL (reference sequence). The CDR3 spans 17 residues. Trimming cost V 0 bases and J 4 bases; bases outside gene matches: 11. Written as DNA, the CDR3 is TGTGCCAGCAGCCAAGATCTTTTAGGGCAGGGGGGCACTGAAGCTTTCTTT. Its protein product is CASSQDLLGQGGTEAFF.